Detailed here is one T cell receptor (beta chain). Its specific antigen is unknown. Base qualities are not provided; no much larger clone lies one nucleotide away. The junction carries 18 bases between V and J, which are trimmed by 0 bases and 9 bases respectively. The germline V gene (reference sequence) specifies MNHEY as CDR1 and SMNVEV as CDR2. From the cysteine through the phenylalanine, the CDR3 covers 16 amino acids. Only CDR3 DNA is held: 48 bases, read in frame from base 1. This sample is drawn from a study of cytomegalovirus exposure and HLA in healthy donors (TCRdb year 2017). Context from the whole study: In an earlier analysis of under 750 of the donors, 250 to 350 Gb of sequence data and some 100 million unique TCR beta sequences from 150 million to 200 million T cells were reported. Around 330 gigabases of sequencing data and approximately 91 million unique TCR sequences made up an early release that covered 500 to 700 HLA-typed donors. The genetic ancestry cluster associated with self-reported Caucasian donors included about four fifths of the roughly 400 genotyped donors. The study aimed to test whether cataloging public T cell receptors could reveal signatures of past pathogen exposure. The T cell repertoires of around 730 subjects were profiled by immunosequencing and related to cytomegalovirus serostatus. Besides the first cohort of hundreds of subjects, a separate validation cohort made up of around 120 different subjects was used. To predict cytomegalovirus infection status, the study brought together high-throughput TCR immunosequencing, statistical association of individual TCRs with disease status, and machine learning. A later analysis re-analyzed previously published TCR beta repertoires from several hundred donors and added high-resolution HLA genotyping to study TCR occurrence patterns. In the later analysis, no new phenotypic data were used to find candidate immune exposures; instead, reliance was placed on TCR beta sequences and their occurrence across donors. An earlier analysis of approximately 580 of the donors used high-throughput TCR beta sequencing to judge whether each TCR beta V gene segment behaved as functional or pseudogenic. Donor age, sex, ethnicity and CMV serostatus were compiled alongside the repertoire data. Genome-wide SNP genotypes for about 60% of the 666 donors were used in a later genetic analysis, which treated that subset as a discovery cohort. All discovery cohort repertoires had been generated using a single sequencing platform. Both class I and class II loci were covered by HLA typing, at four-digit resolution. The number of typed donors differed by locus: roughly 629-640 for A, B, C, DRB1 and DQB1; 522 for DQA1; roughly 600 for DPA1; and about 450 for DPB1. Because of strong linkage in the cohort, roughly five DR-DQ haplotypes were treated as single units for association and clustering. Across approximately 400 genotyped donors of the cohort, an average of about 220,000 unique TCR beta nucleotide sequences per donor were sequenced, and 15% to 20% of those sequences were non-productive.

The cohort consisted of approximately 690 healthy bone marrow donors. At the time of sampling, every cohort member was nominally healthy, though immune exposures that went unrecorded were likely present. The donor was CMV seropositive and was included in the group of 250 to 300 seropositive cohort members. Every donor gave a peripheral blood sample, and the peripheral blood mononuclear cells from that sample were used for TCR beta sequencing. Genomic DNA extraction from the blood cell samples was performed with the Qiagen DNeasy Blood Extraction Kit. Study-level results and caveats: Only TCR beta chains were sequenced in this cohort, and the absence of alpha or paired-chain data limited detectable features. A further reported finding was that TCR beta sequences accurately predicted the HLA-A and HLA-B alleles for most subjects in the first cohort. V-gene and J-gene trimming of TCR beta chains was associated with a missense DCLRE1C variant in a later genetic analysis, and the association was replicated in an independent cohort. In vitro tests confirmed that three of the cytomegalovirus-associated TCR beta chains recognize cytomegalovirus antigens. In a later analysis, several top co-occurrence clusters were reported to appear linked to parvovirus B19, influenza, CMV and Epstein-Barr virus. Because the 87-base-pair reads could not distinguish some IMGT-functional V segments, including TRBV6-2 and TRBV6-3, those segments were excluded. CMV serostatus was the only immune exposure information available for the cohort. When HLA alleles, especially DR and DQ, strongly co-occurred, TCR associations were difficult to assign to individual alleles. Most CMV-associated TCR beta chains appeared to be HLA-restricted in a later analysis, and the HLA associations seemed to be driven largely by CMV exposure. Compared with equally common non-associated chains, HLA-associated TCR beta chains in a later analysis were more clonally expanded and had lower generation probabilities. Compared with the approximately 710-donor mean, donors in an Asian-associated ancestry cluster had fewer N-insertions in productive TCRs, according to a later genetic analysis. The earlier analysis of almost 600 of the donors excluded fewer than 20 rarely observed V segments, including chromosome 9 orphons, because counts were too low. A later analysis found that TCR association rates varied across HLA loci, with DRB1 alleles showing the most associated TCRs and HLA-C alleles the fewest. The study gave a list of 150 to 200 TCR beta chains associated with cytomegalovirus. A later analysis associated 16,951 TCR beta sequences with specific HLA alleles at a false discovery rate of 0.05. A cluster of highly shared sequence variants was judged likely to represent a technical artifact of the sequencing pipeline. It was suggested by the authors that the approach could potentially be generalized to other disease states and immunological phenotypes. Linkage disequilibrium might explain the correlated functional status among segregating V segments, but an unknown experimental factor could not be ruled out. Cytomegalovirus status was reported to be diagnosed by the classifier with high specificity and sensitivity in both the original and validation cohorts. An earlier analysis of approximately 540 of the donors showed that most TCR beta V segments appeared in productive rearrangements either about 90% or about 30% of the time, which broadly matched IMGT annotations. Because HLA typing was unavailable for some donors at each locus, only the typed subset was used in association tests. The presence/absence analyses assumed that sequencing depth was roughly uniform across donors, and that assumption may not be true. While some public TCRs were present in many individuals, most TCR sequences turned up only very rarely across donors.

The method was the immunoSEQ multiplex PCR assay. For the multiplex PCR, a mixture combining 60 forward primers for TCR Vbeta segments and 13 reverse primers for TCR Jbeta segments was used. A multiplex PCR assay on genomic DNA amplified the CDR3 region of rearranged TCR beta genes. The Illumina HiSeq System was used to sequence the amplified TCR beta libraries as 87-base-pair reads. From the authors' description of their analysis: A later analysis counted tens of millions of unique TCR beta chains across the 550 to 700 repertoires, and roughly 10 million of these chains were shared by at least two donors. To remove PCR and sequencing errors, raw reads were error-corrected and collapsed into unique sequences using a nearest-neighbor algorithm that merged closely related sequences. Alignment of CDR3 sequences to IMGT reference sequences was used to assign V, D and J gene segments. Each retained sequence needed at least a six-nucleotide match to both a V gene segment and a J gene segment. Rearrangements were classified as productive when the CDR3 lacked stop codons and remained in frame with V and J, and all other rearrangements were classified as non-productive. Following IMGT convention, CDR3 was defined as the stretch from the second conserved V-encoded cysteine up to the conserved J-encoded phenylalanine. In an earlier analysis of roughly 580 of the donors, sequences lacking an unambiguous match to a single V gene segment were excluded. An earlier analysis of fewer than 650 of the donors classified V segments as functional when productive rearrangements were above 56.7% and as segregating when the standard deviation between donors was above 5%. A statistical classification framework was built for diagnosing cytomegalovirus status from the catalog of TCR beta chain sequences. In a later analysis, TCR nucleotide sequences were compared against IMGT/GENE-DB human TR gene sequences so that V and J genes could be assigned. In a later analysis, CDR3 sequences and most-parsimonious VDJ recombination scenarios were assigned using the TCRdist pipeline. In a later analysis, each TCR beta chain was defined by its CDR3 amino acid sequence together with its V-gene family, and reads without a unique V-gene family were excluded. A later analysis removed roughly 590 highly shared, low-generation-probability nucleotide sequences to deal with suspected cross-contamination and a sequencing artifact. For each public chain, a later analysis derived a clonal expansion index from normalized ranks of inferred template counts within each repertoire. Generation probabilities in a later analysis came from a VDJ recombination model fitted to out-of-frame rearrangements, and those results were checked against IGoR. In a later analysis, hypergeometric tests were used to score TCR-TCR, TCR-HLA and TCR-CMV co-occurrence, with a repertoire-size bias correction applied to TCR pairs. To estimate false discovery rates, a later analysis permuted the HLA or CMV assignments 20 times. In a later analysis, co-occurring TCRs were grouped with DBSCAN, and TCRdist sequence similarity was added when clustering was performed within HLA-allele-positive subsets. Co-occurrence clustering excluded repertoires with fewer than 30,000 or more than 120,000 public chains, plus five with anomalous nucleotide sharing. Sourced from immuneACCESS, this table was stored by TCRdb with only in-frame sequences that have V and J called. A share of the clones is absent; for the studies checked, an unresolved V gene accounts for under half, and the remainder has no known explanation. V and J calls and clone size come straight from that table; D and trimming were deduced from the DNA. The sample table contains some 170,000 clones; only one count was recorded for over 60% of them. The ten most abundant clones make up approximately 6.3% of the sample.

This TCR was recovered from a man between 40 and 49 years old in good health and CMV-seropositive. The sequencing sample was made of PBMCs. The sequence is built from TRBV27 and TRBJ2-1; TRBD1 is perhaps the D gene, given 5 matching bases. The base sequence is TGTGCCAGCAGTTTATCTCTGGCATTTACAGGTTCTGAGCAGTTCTTC. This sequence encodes CASSLSLAFTGSEQFF.